The clone carrying this T cell receptor (beta chain) has more than one count but fewer than ten. The ends were cut back, 0 bases at V and 1 base at J, with 10 bases in the middle. The V gene's germline CDR1 is MGHRA and CDR2 YSYEKL. The CDR3 is made up of 15 amino acids. In the authors' workflow: Reference gene primer amplification yielded estimated nucleated cell counts. Sequenced by immunoSEQ multiplex PCR; TCRdb stores in-frame clones only, minus some. V, J and clone size were drawn from that table, and D and trimming were deduced from the DNA. The sample holds roughly 320,000 clones, more than 75% seen once. The data stem from a study of blood T cell repertoires in COVID-19.

The chain links TRBV4-1 to TRBJ2-7; a weak D match, TRBD1 (6 bases). The sequence came from a man in his sixties or seventies with acute or convalescent COVID-19. The specimen sequenced was peripheral blood. The CDR3 DNA follows: TGCGCCAGCAGCCAAGAGGAACAGGGATCCTACGAGCAGTACTTC. Translation: CASSQEEQGSYEQYF.